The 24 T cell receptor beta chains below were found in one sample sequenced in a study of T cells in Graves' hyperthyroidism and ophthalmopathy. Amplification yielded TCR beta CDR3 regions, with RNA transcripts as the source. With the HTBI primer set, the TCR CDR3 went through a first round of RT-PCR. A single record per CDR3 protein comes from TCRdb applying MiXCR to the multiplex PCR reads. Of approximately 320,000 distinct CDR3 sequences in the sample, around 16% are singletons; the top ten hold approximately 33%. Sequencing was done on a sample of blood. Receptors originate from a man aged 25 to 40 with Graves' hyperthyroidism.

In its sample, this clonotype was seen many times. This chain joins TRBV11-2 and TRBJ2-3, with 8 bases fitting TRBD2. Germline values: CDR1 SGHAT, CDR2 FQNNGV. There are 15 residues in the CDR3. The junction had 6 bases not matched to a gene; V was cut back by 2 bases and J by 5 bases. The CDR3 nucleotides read TGTGCCAGCAGCTTAATCGTCGGGGGGGGAGATACGCAGTATTTT. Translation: CASSLIVGGGDTQYF.

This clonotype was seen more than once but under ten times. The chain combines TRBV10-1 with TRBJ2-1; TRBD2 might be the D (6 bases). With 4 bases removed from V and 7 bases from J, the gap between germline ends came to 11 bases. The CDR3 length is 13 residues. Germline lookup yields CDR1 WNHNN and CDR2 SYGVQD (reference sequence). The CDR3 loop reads CASSVGTRNEQFF. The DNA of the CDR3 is TGCGCCAGCAGTGTAGGGACTCGGAATGAGCAGTTCTTC.

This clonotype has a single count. The CDR3 protein is CAISDTLGTGIGYEQYF. The CDR3 bases are TGTGCCATCAGTGATACGTTGGGGACAGGGATCGGGTACGAGCAGTACTTC. The V gene is TRBV10-3, the J gene TRBJ2-7; 9 bases are a match to TRBD1. The CDR3 runs 17 residues. Germline assignment: CDR1 ENHRY and CDR2 SYGVKD. Germline trimming cut 3 bases from V and 4 bases from J; bases unmatched to any gene: 13.

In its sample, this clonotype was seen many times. Written as DNA, the CDR3 is TGTGCCAGCAGTTACGGCCATGAGCAGTTCTTC. Amino acids: CASSYGHEQFF. V usage is TRBV6-5 and J usage is TRBJ2-1; D gene uncertain. Trimming cost V 2 bases and J 8 bases, with 4 bases left between them. CDR1 MNHEY and CDR2 SVGAGI come from the germline V gene. The CDR3 totals 11 residues.

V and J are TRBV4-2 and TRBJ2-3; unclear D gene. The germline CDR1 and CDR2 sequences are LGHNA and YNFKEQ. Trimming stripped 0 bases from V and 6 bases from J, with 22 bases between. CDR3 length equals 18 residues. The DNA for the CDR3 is TGTGCCAGCAGCCAAGAGTACTACCGGGTCTCAAGAGAGGATACGCAGTATTTT. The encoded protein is CASSQEYYRVSREDTQYF.

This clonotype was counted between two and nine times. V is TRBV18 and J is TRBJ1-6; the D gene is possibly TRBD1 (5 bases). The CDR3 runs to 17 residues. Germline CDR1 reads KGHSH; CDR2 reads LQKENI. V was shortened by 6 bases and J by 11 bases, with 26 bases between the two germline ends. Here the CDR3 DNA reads TGTGCCAGCTCCAAAAACCCCAGGGCCATCCGGGGGACACCCCTCCACTTT. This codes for CASSKNPRAIRGTPLHF.

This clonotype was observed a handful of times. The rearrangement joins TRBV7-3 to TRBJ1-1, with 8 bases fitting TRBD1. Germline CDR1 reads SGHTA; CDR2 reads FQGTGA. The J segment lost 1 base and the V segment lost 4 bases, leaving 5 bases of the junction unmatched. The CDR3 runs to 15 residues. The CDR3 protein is CASSSQQGGNTEAFF. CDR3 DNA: TGTGCCAGCAGCTCCCAACAGGGGGGGAACACTGAAGCTTTCTTT.

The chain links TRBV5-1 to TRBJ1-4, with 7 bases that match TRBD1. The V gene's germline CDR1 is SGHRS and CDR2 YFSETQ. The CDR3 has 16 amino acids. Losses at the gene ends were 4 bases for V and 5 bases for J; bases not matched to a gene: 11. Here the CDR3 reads CASSGRGGQSNEKLFF. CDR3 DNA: TGCGCCAGCAGCGGGCGAGGGGGACAGAGCAATGAAAAACTGTTTTTT.

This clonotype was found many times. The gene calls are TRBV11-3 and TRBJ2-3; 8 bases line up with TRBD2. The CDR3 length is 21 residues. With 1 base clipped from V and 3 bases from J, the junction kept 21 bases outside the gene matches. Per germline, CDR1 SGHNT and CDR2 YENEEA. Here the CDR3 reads CASSLVKGAGTGTSRTDTQYF. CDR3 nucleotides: TGTGCCAGCAGCTTAGTGAAAGGGGCTGGGACCGGGACTAGTCGGACAGATACGCAGTATTTT.

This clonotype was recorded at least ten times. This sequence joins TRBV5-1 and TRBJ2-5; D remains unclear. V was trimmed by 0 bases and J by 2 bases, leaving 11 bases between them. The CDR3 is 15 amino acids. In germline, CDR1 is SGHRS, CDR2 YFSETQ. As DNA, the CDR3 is TGCGCCAGCAGCTTGGGACTCACCTTACAAGAGACCCAGTACTTC. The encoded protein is CASSLGLTLQETQYF.

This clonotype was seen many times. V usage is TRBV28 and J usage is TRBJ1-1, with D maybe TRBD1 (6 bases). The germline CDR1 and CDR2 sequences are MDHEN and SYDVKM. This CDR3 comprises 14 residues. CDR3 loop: CASLPGGPNTEAFF. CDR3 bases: TGTGCAAGCCTCCCCGGGGGGCCGAACACTGAAGCTTTCTTT.

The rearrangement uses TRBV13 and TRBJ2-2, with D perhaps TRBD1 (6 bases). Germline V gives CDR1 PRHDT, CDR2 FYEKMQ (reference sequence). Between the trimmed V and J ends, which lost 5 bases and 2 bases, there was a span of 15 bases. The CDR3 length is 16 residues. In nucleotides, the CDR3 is TGTGCCAGCAGCCCCCAGGGGCGGCTAAACACCGGGGAGCTGTTTTTT. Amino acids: CASSPQGRLNTGELFF.

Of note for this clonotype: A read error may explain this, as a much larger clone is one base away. This CDR3 is CASRRLLRDNEQLF. CDR3 nucleotides: TGTGCCAGCAGGAGGCTCTTAAGGGACAATGAGCAGCTCTTC. This chain uses TRBV7-9 with TRBJ2-1; a possible D gene is TRBD1 (6 bases). The CDR3 sequence is 14 residues long. Germline V gives CDR1 SEHNR, CDR2 FQNEAQ (reference sequence).

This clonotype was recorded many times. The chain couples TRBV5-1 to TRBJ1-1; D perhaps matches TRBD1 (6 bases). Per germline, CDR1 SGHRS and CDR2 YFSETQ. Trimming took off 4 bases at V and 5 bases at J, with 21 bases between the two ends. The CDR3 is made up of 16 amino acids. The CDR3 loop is CASSPSGGAMGTEAFF. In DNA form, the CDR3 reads TGCGCCAGCAGCCCGTCGGGGGGCGCGATGGGGACTGAAGCTTTCTTT.

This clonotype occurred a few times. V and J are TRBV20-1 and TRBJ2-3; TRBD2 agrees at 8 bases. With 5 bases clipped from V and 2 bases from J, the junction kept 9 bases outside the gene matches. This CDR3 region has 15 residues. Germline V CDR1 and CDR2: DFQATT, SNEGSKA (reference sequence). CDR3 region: CSAAPEREPTDTQYF. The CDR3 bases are TGCAGTGCTGCCCCAGAGCGGGAGCCCACAGATACGCAGTATTTT.

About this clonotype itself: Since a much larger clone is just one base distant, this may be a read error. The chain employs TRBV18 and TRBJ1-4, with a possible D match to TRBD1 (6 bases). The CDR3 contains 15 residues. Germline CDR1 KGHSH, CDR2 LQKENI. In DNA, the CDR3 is TGTGCCAGCTCACCCCCGGGACAACGTAATGGAAAACTGTTTTTT. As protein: CASSPPGQRNGKLFF.

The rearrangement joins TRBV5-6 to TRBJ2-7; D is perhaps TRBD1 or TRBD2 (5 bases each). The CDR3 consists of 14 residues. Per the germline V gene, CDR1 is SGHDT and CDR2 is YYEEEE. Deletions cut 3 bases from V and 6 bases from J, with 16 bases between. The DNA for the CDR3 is TGTGCCAGCAGCTCGGGGTCGGGGACGGGCGAGCAGTACTTC. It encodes CASSSGSGTGEQYF.

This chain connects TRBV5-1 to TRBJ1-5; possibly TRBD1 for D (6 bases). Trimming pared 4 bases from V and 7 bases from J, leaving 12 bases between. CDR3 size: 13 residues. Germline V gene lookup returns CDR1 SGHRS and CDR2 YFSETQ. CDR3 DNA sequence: TGCGCCAGCAGCGTATTACAGGGACAGCCCCAGCATTTT. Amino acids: CASSVLQGQPQHF. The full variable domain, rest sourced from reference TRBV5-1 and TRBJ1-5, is KAGVTQTPRYLIKTRGQQVTLSCSPISGHRSVSWYQQTPGQGLQFLFEYFSETQRNKGNFPGRFSGRQFSNSRSEMNVSTLELGDSALYLCASSVLQGQPQHFGDGTRLSIL.

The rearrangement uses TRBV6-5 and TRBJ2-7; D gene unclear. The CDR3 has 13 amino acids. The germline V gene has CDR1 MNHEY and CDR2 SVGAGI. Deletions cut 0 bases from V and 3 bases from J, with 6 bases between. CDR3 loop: CASSYSTHYEQYF. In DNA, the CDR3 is TGTGCCAGCAGTTACTCGACACACTACGAGCAGTACTTC.

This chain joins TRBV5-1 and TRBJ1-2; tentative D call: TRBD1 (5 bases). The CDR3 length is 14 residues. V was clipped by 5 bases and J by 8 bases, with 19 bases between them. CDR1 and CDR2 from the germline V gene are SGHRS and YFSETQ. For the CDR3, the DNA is TGCGCCAGCAGACCCGATTCAGGGATTCCGGGCTACACCTTC. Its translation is CASRPDSGIPGYTF.

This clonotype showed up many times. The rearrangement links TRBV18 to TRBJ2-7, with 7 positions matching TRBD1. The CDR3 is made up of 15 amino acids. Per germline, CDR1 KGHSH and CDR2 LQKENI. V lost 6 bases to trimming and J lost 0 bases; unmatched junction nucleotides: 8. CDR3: CASSESTGSSYEQYF. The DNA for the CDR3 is TGTGCCAGCTCCGAGTCGACAGGGAGCTCCTACGAGCAGTACTTC.

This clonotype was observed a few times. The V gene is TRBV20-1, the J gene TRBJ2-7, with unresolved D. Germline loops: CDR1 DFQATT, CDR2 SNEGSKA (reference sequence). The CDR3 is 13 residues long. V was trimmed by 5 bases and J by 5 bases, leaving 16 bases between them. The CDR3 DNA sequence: TGCAGTGCTTCCCAAGGTTTGAGCCACGAGCAGTACTTC. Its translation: CSASQGLSHEQYF.

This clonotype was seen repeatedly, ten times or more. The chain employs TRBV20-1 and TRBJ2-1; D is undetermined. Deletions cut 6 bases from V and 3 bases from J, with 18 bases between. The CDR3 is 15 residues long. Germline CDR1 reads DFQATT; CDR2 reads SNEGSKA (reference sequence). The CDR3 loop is CSAQPPGTFYNEQFF. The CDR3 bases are TGCAGTGCCCAGCCGCCCGGAACTTTCTACAATGAGCAGTTCTTC.

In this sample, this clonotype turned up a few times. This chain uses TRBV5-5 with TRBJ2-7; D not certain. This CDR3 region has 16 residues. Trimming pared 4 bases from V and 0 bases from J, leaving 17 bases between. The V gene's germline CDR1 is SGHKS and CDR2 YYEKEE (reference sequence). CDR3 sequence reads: CASSTKGPQSSYEQYF. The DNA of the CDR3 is TGTGCCAGCAGCACAAAAGGTCCCCAAAGCTCCTACGAGCAGTACTTC.